This T cell receptor (beta chain) was captured by sequencing in a study of blood T cell repertoires in COVID-19. On the study more broadly: COVID-19 samples, acute and convalescent, were from the United States, Italy and Spain. T cells, B-cell-depleted T cells, or PBMCs supplied cDNA or gDNA.

The germline V gene encodes CDR1 LGHNA and CDR2 YSLEER. This CDR3 is 14 amino acids long. With 0 bases removed from V and 4 bases from J, the gap between germline ends came to 10 bases. Study processing details: By means of reference gene primer amplification, nucleated cell counts were estimated. Assay: immunoSEQ multiplex PCR; the TCRdb copy retains only in-frame clones and omits some. The V and J calls and the clone size are those of that table, but D and trimming were determined from the DNA. Of 200,000 to 250,000 clones listed, about four fifths are singletons. Sequencing was done on a sample of peripheral blood. The clonotype comes from a woman aged 18 to 35 with acute or convalescent COVID-19. This chain connects TRBV4-3 to TRBJ2-7; D gene unclear. The DNA for the CDR3 is TGCGCCAGCAGCCAAGATCTCCTAATATACGAGCAGTACTTC. As protein: CASSQDLLIYEQYF.